Presented here are 30 T cell receptor beta chains from one specimen sequenced in a study of blood T cell repertoires in COVID-19 (dated by TCRdb to about 2020). Library prep was done by the immunoSEQ multiplex PCR assay. What TCRdb holds here is the immuneACCESS table cut down to in-frame rearrangements. Part of the clones is not present; checked against another copy, under half of the missing clones reflect an unresolved V gene, and the others are unexplained. The sample contains approximately 200,000 clones, around 85% of them found a single time. Together, the top ten hold over 2.5% of the sample. Material for sequencing was peripheral blood. These receptors were taken from a man aged 55 to 70 with acute or convalescent COVID-19.

The chain couples TRBV6-6 to TRBJ2-7; TRBD2 matches at 13 bases. Germline CDR1 and CDR2: MNHNY and SVGAGI (reference sequence). The length of the CDR3 is 12 residues. The CDR3 sequence: CAVGLAGAEQYF. The CDR3 region has the DNA TGTGCGGTCGGACTAGCGGGAGCCGAGCAGTACTTC.

This rearrangement joins TRBV10-3 to TRBJ2-2; no clear D gene. Germline V lookup: CDR1 ENHRY, CDR2 SYGVKD. CDR3 length equals 16 residues. V gave up 3 bases and J gave up 5 bases, with 16 bases separating them. The CDR3 nucleotides read TGTGCCATCAGTGACCCCGGGTTAGTCGGGACCGGGGAGCTGTTTTTT. Translating gives CAISDPGLVGTGELFF.

The V call is TRBV5-5, the J call TRBJ2-3; 13 bases are shared with TRBD2. The CDR3 covers 17 residues. CDR1 is SGHKS and CDR2 is YYEKEE in the germline V gene (reference sequence). V shed 5 bases and J 0 bases; nucleotides not matched to a gene: 6. The CDR3 reads CASRAPGLAGSTDTQYF. DNA for the CDR3: TGTGCCAGCAGAGCGCCGGGACTAGCGGGAAGCACAGATACGCAGTATTTT.

The rearrangement uses TRBV19 and TRBJ1-5, with D maybe TRBD1 (5 bases). The CDR3 spans 12 residues. CDR1 is LNHDA, CDR2 SQIVND, per germline (reference sequence). Deletions cut 8 bases from V and 4 bases from J, with 9 bases between. The CDR3 nucleotides are TGTGCCAGTGTCGCAGGGAATCAGCCCCAGCATTTT. Protein product: CASVAGNQPQHF.

The J gene is TRBJ2-4, the V gene TRBV6-8; tentative D call: TRBD2 (6 bases). This CDR3 has 15 residues. Germline lookup yields CDR1 MNHGY and CDR2 SAAAGT. V gave up 2 bases and J gave up 0 bases, with 8 bases separating them. The CDR3 DNA reads TGTGCCAGCAGTTACCGGGAGCTAGCCAAAAACATTCAGTACTTC. Its translation: CASSYRELAKNIQYF.

V gene TRBV4-1 combines with J gene TRBJ1-5; D unresolved. Trimming took 3 bases from V and 9 from J, leaving 12 bases between them. CDR3 length: 13 residues. The V gene's germline CDR1 is MGHRA and CDR2 YSYEKL. As DNA, the CDR3 is TGCGCCAGCAGCCAGGTCGGAGTAGGGCCCCAGCATTTT. Its translation: CASSQVGVGPQHF.

The rearrangement uses TRBV3-1 (or the pseudogene TRBV3-2) and TRBJ1-3, with 7 bases lining up with TRBD2. With the DNA end fitting TRBJ2-2 better, the J assignment may be wrong. The CDR3 consists of 17 residues. The germline V gene has CDR1 LGHDT and CDR2 YNNKEL (reference sequence). The CDR3 sequence is CASSQDPRLAHTGELFF. The DNA of the CDR3 is TGTGCCAGCAGCCAAGACCCGAGACTAGCACACACCGGGGAGCTGTTTTTT.

The chain is built from TRBV7-3 and TRBJ2-1, with TRBD1 matching 8 bases. The CDR3 is made up of 12 amino acids. V shed 5 bases, J shed 8 bases, and the junction held 2 bases outside the gene matches. Germline V gives CDR1 SGHTA, CDR2 FQGTGA. The chain's CDR3 is CASSPGQDEQFF. In DNA form, the CDR3 reads TGTGCCAGCAGCCCGGGACAGGATGAGCAGTTCTTC.

This chain connects TRBV4-2 to TRBJ1-2, with D tentatively TRBD1 (5 bases). CDR3 length equals 17 residues. The germline V and J ends were trimmed by 0 bases and 4 bases, with 18 bases remaining between them. The V gene's germline CDR1 is LGHNA and CDR2 YNFKEQ. CDR3: CASSQEGDRGRGYGYTF. The CDR3 DNA reads TGTGCCAGCAGCCAAGAAGGCGACCGGGGGAGGGGCTATGGCTACACCTTC.

CDR3 coding DNA: TGTGCCAGCAGCCCGGGACTAGCGGGAGCGGGGGGGGACAATGAGCAGTTCTTC. Translating it yields CASSPGLAGAGGDNEQFF. The chain is built from TRBV7-2 and TRBJ2-1, with TRBD2 matching 14 bases. The germline CDR1 and CDR2 sequences are SGHTA and FQGNSA. This CDR3 contains 18 residues. Trimming cost V 5 bases and J 5 bases; bases outside gene matches: 11.

The chain carries TRBV28 and TRBJ1-3, with a possible D match to TRBD1 (5 bases). The CDR3 runs to 15 residues. Trimming removed 5 bases from V and 1 base from J, with 12 bases in between. The germline V gene has CDR1 MDHEN and CDR2 SYDVKM. For the CDR3, the DNA is TGTGCCAGCAGTAGATTGGGGGGTTCTGGAAACACCATATATTTT. Amino acids: CASSRLGGSGNTIYF.

This chain uses TRBV4-1 with TRBJ2-7; 8 bases map to TRBD1. The CDR3 spans 15 residues. CDR1 and CDR2 (germline): MGHRA, YSYEKL. The V gene end was trimmed by 2 bases and the J gene end by 0 bases; junction bases not matched to a gene: 3. Here the CDR3 DNA reads TGCGCCAGCAGCCAATACGGGACAGGCTCCTACGAGCAGTACTTC. Amino acids: CASSQYGTGSYEQYF.

V is TRBV19 and J is TRBJ2-1, with D maybe TRBD1 (5 bases). V lost 6 bases and J 5 bases, leaving 17 bases between the germline ends. CDR1 LNHDA and CDR2 SQIVND come from the germline V gene (reference sequence). The CDR3 runs to 15 residues. DNA for the CDR3: TGTGCCAGTAGCCATGGGCAGGGTTCGAACAATGAGCAGTTCTTC. It is translated as CASSHGQGSNNEQFF.

This chain connects TRBV6-1 to TRBJ1-2; D might be TRBD1 (5 bases). Germline loops: CDR1 MNHNS, CDR2 SASEGT. This CDR3 contains 16 residues. The V end lost 4 bases, the J end lost 4 bases, and 19 bases lay between the germline ends. This CDR3 reads CASSAAGTLAAYGYTF. The CDR3 DNA reads as TGTGCCAGCAGTGCGGCCGGGACTTTGGCGGCCTATGGCTACACCTTC.

J is TRBJ1-5 and V is TRBV6-2 or TRBV6-3; the D is unclear. The germline V gene has CDR1 MNHEY and CDR2 SVGEGT. The CDR3 consists of 15 residues. The germline V and J ends were trimmed by 5 bases and 0 bases, with 11 bases remaining between them. This chain's CDR3 is CASSQPAGSNQPQHF. The DNA for the CDR3 is TGTGCCAGCAGTCAACCTGCGGGTAGCAATCAGCCCCAGCATTTT.

DNA of the CDR3: TGCGCCAGCAGCCAAGGTACCCAGCGGGCCTACAATGAGCAGTTCTTC. This sequence encodes CASSQGTQRAYNEQFF. The J gene is TRBJ2-1, the V gene TRBV4-1; D is possibly TRBD2 (6 bases). CDR1 is MGHRA, CDR2 YSYEKL, per germline. Trimming cost V 1 base and J 2 bases, with 12 bases left between them. This CDR3 has 16 amino acids.

The rearrangement joins TRBV6-5 to TRBJ1-1; 9 bases line up with TRBD1. The CDR3 length is 15 residues. J was trimmed by 3 bases and V by 0 bases; bases with no gene match: 2. The germline gives CDR1 MNHEY, CDR2 SVGAGI. CDR3 loop: CASSYSRQGDTEAFF. CDR3 in DNA: TGTGCCAGCAGTTACTCGCGACAGGGGGACACTGAAGCTTTCTTT.

CDR3 DNA sequence: TGTGCCACCAGCAGAGATCCTACGGGTGGAAGTAGCGAGCAGTACTTC. Its protein product is CATSRDPTGGSSEQYF. This sequence joins TRBV15 and TRBJ2-7; no clear D gene. Germline-derived CDR1 and CDR2 are LNHNV and YYDKDF (reference sequence). Trimming shortened V by 0 bases and J by 6 bases, and 18 bases separated the two germline ends. The length of the CDR3 is 16 residues.

This clone was found a few times. The V call is TRBV3-1 (or the pseudogene TRBV3-2), the J call TRBJ2-7; no firm D call. Germline assignment: CDR1 LGHDT and CDR2 YNNKEL (reference sequence). The CDR3 spans 14 residues. The V end was cut by 1 base, the J end by 6 bases, with 13 bases between. CDR3 protein: CASSQALISREQYF. CDR3 sequence (DNA): TGTGCCAGCAGCCAAGCGTTGATCAGTCGCGAGCAGTACTTC.

Only a few counts were recorded for this clone. This chain connects TRBV12-3 or TRBV12-4 to TRBJ2-3, with a possible D match to TRBD2 (5 bases). The CDR3 runs 13 residues. The germline V and J ends were trimmed by 5 bases and 10 bases, with 16 bases remaining between them. The CDR3: CASSLQSSNAQYF. The CDR3, as DNA: TGTGCCAGCAGTCTCCAATCTAGCAATGCGCAGTATTTT.

The V and J genes are TRBV6-5 and TRBJ1-1, with D unclear. CDR1 is MNHEY, CDR2 SVGAGI, per germline. V lost 7 bases and J 0 bases, leaving 12 bases between the germline ends. This CDR3 comprises 14 residues. In nucleotides, the CDR3 is TGTGCCAGCACCCCCACACCTCTGAACACTGAAGCTTTCTTT. This encodes CASTPTPLNTEAFF.

V usage is TRBV6-5 and J usage is TRBJ2-7; 7 bases align to TRBD1. Trimming at V came to 0 bases and at J to 3 bases, leaving 2 bases not matched to a gene. Per germline, CDR1 MNHEY and CDR2 SVGAGI. The CDR3 loop spans 14 amino acids. Written as DNA, the CDR3 is TGTGCCAGCAGTTACTCTGGGGACAGCTACGAGCAGTACTTC. As protein: CASSYSGDSYEQYF.

This chain uses TRBV7-9 with TRBJ2-3; 8 bases fit TRBD2. The CDR3 loop spans 18 amino acids. Germline V gene data show CDR1 as SEHNR and CDR2 as FQNEAQ (reference sequence). After removal of 6 bases from V and 2 bases from J, the junction contained 16 bases not matched to a gene. CDR3 region: CASRDAGASGYYTDTQYF. CDR3 nucleotides: TGTGCCAGCAGGGACGCGGGGGCTAGCGGGTATTACACAGATACGCAGTATTTT.

This chain uses TRBV28 with TRBJ2-7; 10 bases agree with TRBD1. The germline gives CDR1 MDHEN, CDR2 SYDVKM. The CDR3 is 15 amino acids. V gave up 5 bases and J gave up 5 bases; unmatched junction bases: 9. CDR3 residues: CASSLAGTGDHEQYF. CDR3 nucleotides: TGTGCCAGCAGTCTGGCCGGGACAGGGGACCACGAGCAGTACTTC.

This chain connects TRBV7-2 to TRBJ2-7; D gene uncertain. Trimming removed 1 base at V and 2 bases at J, with 15 bases between. The germline V gene has CDR1 SGHTA and CDR2 FQGNSA. CDR3 length equals 16 residues. The CDR3 nucleotides read TGTGCCAGCAGCTTAGTACCTGGTATTAGCCCCTACGAGCAGTACTTC. Translation: CASSLVPGISPYEQYF.

The chain couples TRBV6-6 to TRBJ2-7; tentative D call: TRBD1 (6 bases). The V gene lost 0 bases and the J gene lost 2 bases, with 11 bases spanning the gap. This CDR3 region has 15 residues. Germline V gene lookup returns CDR1 MNHNY and CDR2 SVGAGI (reference sequence). The CDR3 coding sequence is TGTGCCAGCAGTTACTCGCCCAGGGACACCTACGAGCAGTACTTC. This translates into CASSYSPRDTYEQYF.

This clone was seen a few times. The chain carries TRBV13 and TRBJ2-1; D uncertain. With 0 bases removed from V and 2 bases from J, the gap between germline ends came to 11 bases. CDR3 size: 16 residues. CDR1 is PRHDT, CDR2 FYEKMQ, per germline (reference sequence). This chain's CDR3 is CASSLGQVSAYNEQFF. CDR3 sequence (DNA): TGTGCCAGCAGCTTAGGCCAGGTTTCGGCCTACAATGAGCAGTTCTTC.

Only one count was recorded for this clone. The chain couples TRBV4-2 to TRBJ2-2; 7 bases fit TRBD2. Germline V CDR1 and CDR2: LGHNA, YNFKEQ. Trimming cost V 1 base and J 2 bases; bases outside gene matches: 7. The CDR3 runs to 17 residues. CDR3 in amino acids: CASSQVGLAANTGELFF. CDR3 nucleotides: TGTGCCAGCAGCCAAGTAGGGCTAGCGGCAAACACCGGGGAGCTGTTTTTT.

DNA for the CDR3: TGTGCCAGTAGTGGGGGTAGCGGGAGGGCCATGGACAATGAGCAGTTCTTC. Translation: CASSGGSGRAMDNEQFF. This chain uses TRBV19 with TRBJ2-1, with TRBD2 matching over 11 bases. Per the germline V gene, CDR1 is LNHDA and CDR2 is SQIVND (reference sequence). The CDR3 covers 17 residues. J was trimmed by 5 bases and V by 5 bases; bases with no gene match: 11.

The rearrangement joins TRBV19 to TRBJ2-7; D is perhaps TRBD2 (5 bases). The V end was cut by 0 bases, the J end by 3 bases, with 6 bases between. From germline, CDR1 is LNHDA and CDR2 SQIVND (reference sequence). The CDR3 consists of 13 residues. This CDR3 is CASSIERDYEQYF. CDR3 DNA sequence: TGTGCCAGTAGTATAGAGAGGGACTACGAGCAGTACTTC.